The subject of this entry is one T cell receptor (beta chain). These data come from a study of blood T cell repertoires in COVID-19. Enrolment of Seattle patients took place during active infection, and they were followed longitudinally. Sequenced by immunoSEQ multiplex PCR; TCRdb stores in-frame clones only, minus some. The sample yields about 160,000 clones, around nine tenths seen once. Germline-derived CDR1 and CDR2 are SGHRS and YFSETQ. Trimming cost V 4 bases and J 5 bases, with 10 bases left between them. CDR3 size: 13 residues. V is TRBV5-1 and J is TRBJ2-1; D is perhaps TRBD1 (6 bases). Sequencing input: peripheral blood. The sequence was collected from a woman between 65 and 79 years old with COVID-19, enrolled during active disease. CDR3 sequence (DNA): TGCGCCAGCAGCCCCGGACAGAACAATGAGCAGTTCTTC. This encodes CASSPGQNNEQFF.